The rows below give T cell receptor beta chains drawn from one sample of a study of blood T cell repertoires in COVID-19. Generated by immunoSEQ multiplex PCR, the TCRdb table keeps only in-frame clones and is missing some. The sample holds approximately 75,000 clones, around 80% seen once. The sample taken for sequencing was peripheral blood. Receptors were obtained from a woman between 50 and 59 years old with acute or convalescent COVID-19. Each CDR3 is given without its conserved first and last residue.

TRBV9 | ASSVPSGGSSTGELF
TRBV6-1 | ASTHTDTQY
TRBV6-1 | ASSEQTGGSNEQY
TRBV19 | ASSWTGGNQPQH
TRBV30 | AWTTGTGYGYT
TRBV6-1 | ASSEARAVKQF
TRBV27 | ASSQDSLAGPNEQF
TRBV7-3 | ASLGAQGAYGYT
TRBV20-1 | SASKVSGGADTQY
TRBV11-2 | ASSLKGGGLGTGELF
TRBV3-1/TRBV3-2 | ASSRSGQTLYGYT
TRBV15 | ATSTQRLVVDEQY
TRBV2 | ASRAVIGSYEQY
TRBV18 | ASSPDGTGKT
TRBV7-2 | ASRGQPGEGYT
TRBV23-1 | ASLYPGGSGNQPQH
TRBV9 | ASSLLAVPYNEQF
TRBV6-2/TRBV6-3 | ASSRGQGEKLF
TRBV7-8 | ASSLAGLAGGKETQY
TRBV14 | ASSQGGTSLYEQF
TRBV12-3/TRBV12-4 | ASRRTADLEQY
TRBV7-9 | ASSLVSSPNLAGELF
TRBV7-9 | ASSFLETGNEQF
TRBV9 | ASMPGGNTGELF
TRBV5-1 | ASSLDKGSGAEAF